The rows below give T cell receptor beta chains drawn from one sample of a study of cytotoxic CD8 clonotypes in ibrutinib-treated CLL. Profiling relied on immunoSEQ multiplex PCR, and the TCRdb table lists in-frame clones only, not all of them. Of fewer than 45,000 clones in the sample, approximately 48% were seen once. Sequencing was performed on PBMCs, taken before ibrutinib treatment. The receptors stem from a human donor with chronic lymphocytic leukemia. The CDR3 runs from the conserved cysteine through the conserved F or W. A D gene is named only where the DNA matches it firmly. The size of a clone is reported for some rows only, either as once, few or many, or as a class for expanded clones.

j_call d_call v_call clone_size cdr3_nt cdr3_aa
TRBJ2-3 TRBD2 TRBV29-1 . TGCAGCGAGAGCGAAGGACTAGCGGGGGTCACGCAGTATTTT CSESEGLAGVTQYF
TRBJ1-1 TRBD1 TRBV11-3 . TGTGCCAGCAGCTCTAGTACAGGGGGAAACACTGAAGCTTTCTTT CASSSSTGGNTEAFF
TRBJ2-5 . TRBV19 few TGTGCCAGTAGTATAGACAGGGGAGAGACCCAGTACTTC CASSIDRGETQYF
TRBJ2-7 . TRBV11-3 . TGTGCCAGCAGCTTAGGAGGGAGCTCCTACGAGCAGTACTTC CASSLGGSSYEQYF
TRBJ2-6 TRBD2 TRBV4-2 . TGTGCCAGCAAACTAGCGGGGCGCTCTGGGGCCAACGTCCTGACTTTC CASKLAGRSGANVLTF
TRBJ1-4 . TRBV2 . TGTGCCAGCAGTGAATTGAGGGGCGCCGGGGTAACTAATGAAAAACTGTTTTTT CASSELRGAGVTNEKLFF
TRBJ2-1 . TRBV7-3 . TGTGCCAGCAGCTTAAACCCAATGCTGAACAATGAGCAGTTCTTC CASSLNPMLNNEQFF
TRBJ2-7 . TRBV10-3 . TGTGCCATCAGCCCAGACTCAACCTACGAGCAGTACTTC CAISPDSTYEQYF
TRBJ2-7 TRBD2 TRBV6-5 . TGTGCCAGCAGAAGGGTCCTAGCGGGTCGCGAGCAGTACTTC CASRRVLAGREQYF
TRBJ2-1 TRBD2 TRBV5-1 few TGCGCCAGCAGCTCCGGGACTAGCGGAAACAATGAGCAGTTCTTC CASSSGTSGNNEQFF
TRBJ1-5 TRBD1 TRBV2 . TGTGCCAGCAGTGAAGCTCCCCCGGGACAGATTCATCAGCCCCAGCATTTT CASSEAPPGQIHQPQHF
TRBJ1-6 TRBD1 TRBV7-8 . TGTGCCAGCAGCTCTCCCGGGACAGGGGGGTCTAGCTCCTATAATTCACCCCTCCACTTT CASSSPGTGGSSSYNSPLHF
TRBJ1-3 . TRBV10-2 . TGCGCCTCGACACGGGGGATCTCTGGAAACACCATATATTTT CASTRGISGNTIYF
TRBJ2-3 TRBD1 TRBV29-1 . TGCAGCGTTGCCGGCCAGGGGGTGTTCACAGATACGCAGTATTTT CSVAGQGVFTDTQYF
TRBJ1-5 . TRBV19 . TGTGCCAGTAGTCGCGGAGATATCCCCAATCAGCCCCAGCATTTT CASSRGDIPNQPQHF
TRBJ2-7 . TRBV9 . TGTGCCAGCAGCGAGGGGACACCGAGCTCCTACGAGCAGTACTTC CASSEGTPSSYEQYF
TRBJ2-1 . TRBV2 . TGTGCCAGCAGTGAAGGCCTATACAATGAGCAGTTCTTC CASSEGLYNEQFF
TRBJ2-3 TRBD2 TRBV18 . TGTGCCAGCTCACCACCGTCGGGGACTAGCGGGGGGGATACGCAGTATTTT CASSPPSGTSGGDTQYF
TRBJ2-5 TRBD2 TRBV9 once TGTGCCAGCAGCGAAACACTAGCGGGGGGGCAAGAGACCCAGTACTTC CASSETLAGGQETQYF
TRBJ1-3 . TRBV21-1 . TGTGCCAGCAGCATCGACATGCAAGGAAACACCATATATTTT CASSIDMQGNTIYF
TRBJ2-2 TRBD1 TRBV5-1 . TGCGCCAGCAGCTTCACTACTAAACCGGGACAGGTGAACACCGGGGAGCTGTTTTTT CASSFTTKPGQVNTGELFF
TRBJ2-3 . TRBV27 . TGTGCCAGCACCCTTTTTTCAGGGACCTTGATGGATACGCAGTATTTT CASTLFSGTLMDTQYF